The 2 T cell receptor beta chains given below trace back to one sample, sequenced in a study of T cell responses to AZD1222 COVID-19 vaccine. This table comes from immunoSEQ multiplex PCR, and its TCRdb copy is limited to in-frame clones, with some not included. The data hold about 210,000 clones, with approximately 92% observed a single time. Specimen: peripheral blood, collected on day 0 of AZD1222 vaccination. All receptors come from an adult in good health.

The rearrangement links TRBV12-3 or TRBV12-4 to TRBJ2-1, with a tentative D call TRBD2 (6 bases). The CDR3 spans 13 residues. CDR3 protein: CSQGDSSRAEQFF. The CDR3 coding sequence is TGTTCCCAAGGGGACTCCTCCCGTGCGGAGCAGTTCTTC.

The rearrangement links TRBV27 to TRBJ2-5; D is perhaps TRBD1 or TRBD2 (7 bases each). CDR3 length: 13 residues. Germline loops: CDR1 MNHEY, CDR2 SMNVEV (reference sequence). V shed 4 bases and J shed 5 bases, with 11 bases lying between them. CDR3 amino acids: CASSWEGAETQYF. The CDR3 DNA reads TGTGCCAGCAGTTGGGAGGGGGCGGAGACCCAGTACTTC.